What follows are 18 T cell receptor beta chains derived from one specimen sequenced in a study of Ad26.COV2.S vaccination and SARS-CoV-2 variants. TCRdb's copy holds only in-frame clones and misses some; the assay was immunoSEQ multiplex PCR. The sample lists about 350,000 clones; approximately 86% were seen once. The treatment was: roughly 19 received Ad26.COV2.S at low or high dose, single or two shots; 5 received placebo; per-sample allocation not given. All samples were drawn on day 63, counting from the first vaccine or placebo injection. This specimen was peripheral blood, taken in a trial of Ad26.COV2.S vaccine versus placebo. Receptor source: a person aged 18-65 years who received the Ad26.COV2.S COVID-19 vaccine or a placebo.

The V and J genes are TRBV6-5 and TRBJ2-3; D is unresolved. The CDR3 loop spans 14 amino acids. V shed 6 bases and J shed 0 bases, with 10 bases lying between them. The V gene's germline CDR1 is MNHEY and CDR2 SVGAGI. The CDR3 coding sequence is TGTGCCAGCAGACCCATGTCAAGCACAGATACGCAGTATTTT. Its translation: CASRPMSSTDTQYF.

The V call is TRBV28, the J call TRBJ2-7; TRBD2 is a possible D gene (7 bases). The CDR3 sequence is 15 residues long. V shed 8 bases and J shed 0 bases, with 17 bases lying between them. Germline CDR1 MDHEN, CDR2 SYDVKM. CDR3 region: CASVLRAGASYEQYF. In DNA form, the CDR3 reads TGTGCCAGCGTGCTCCGGGCGGGGGCCTCCTACGAGCAGTACTTC.

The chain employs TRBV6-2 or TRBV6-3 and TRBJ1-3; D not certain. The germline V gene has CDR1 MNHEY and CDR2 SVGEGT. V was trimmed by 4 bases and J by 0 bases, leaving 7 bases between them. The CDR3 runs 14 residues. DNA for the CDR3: TGTGCCAGCAGTTCCGGCCTCTCTGGAAACACCATATATTTT. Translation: CASSSGLSGNTIYF.

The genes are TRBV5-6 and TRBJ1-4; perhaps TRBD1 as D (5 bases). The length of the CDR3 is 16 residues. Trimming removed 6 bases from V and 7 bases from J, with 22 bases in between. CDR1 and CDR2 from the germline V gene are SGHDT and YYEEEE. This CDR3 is CASTKGSGVGGEKLFF. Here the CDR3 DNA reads TGTGCCAGCACCAAGGGGTCTGGCGTGGGCGGTGAAAAACTGTTTTTT.

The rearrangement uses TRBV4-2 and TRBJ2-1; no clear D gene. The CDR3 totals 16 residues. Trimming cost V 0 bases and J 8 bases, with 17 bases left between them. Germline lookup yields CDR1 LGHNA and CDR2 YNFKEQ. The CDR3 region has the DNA TGTGCCAGCAGCCAAGATCTCAACGATCAATTCGATGAGCAGTTCTTC. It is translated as CASSQDLNDQFDEQFF.

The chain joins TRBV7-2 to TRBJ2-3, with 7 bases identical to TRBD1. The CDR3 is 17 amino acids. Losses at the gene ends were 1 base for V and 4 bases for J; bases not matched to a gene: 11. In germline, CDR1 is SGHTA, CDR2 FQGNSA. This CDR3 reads CASSLGQGLRAADTQYF. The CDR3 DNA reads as TGTGCCAGCAGCTTAGGACAGGGTTTGAGGGCAGCAGATACGCAGTATTTT.

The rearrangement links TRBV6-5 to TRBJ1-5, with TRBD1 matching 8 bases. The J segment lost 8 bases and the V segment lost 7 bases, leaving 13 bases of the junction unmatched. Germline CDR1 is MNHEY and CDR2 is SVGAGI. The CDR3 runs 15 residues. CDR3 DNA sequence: TGTGCCAGCACGAAAACAGGGGGAGAGGTTAAGCCCCAGCATTTT. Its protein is CASTKTGGEVKPQHF.

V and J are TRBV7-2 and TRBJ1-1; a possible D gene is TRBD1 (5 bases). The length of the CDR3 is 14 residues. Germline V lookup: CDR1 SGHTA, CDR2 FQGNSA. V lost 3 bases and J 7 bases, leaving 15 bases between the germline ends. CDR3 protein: CASSFGGSRNEAFF. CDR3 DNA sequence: TGTGCCAGCAGCTTCGGGGGGTCCCGAAATGAAGCTTTCTTT.

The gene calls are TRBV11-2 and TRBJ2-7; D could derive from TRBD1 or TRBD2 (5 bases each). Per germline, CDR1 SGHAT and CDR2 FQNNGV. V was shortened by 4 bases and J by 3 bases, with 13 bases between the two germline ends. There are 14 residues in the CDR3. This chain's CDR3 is CASSYPGPGYEQYF. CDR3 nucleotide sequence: TGTGCCAGCAGCTACCCGGGACCGGGCTACGAGCAGTACTTC.

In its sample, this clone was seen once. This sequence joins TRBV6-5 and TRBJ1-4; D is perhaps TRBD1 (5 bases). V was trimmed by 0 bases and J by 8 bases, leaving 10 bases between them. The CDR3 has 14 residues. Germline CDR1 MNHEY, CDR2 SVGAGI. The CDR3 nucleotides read TGTGCCAGCAGTTACTCCCAGGGTTGGGAAAAACTGTTTTTT. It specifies CASSYSQGWEKLFF.

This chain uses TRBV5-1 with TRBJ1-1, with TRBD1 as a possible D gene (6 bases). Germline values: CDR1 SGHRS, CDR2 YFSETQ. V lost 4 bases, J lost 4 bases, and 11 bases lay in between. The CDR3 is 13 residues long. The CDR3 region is CASSQGTGTEAFF. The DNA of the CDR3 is TGCGCCAGCAGCCAGGGGACGGGCACTGAAGCTTTCTTT. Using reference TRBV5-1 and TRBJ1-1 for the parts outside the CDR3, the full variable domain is KAGVTQTPRYLIKTRGQQVTLSCSPISGHRSVSWYQQTPGQGLQFLFEYFSETQRNKGNFPGRFSGRQFSNSRSEMNVSTLELGDSALYLCASSQGTGTEAFFGQGTRLTVV.

The CDR3 loop reads CASSLLQNMNTEAFF. The CDR3 DNA is TGTGCCAGCAGTCTACTACAGAATATGAACACTGAAGCTTTCTTT. The rearrangement links TRBV28 to TRBJ1-1; D gene uncertain. V lost 5 bases, J lost 0 bases, and 13 bases lay in between. Germline CDR1 MDHEN, CDR2 SYDVKM. CDR3 length: 15 residues.

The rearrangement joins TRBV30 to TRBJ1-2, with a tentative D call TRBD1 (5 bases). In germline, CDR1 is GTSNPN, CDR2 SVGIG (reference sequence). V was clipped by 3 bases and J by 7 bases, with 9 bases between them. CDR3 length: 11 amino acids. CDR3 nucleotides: TGTGCCTGGAGGGTGGGGGGTGGCTACACCTTC. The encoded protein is CAWRVGGGYTF.

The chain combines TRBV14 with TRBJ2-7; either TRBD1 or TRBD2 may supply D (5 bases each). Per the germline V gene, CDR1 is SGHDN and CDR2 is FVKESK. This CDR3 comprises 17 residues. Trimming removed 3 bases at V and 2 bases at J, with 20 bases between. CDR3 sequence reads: CASSQSSRGPLTYEQYF. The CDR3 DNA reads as TGTGCCAGCAGCCAGTCAAGCCGGGGACCACTTACCTACGAGCAGTACTTC. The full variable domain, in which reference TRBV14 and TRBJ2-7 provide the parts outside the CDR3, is EAGVTQFPSHSVIEKGQTVTLRCDPISGHDNLYWYRRVMGKEIKFLLHFVKESKQDESGMPNNRFLAERTGGTYSTLKVQPAELEDSGVYFCASSQSSRGPLTYEQYFGPGTRLTVT.

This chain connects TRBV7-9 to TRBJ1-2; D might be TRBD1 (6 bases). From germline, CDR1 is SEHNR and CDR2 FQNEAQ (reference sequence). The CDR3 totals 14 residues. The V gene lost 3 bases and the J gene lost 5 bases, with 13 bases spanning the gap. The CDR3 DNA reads TGTGCCAGCAGCTTGGGTACAGGGAATTATGGCTACACCTTC. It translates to CASSLGTGNYGYTF. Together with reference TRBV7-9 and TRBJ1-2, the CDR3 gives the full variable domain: DTGVSQNPRHKITKRGQNVTFRCDPISEHNRLYWYRQTLGQGPEFLTYFQNEAQLEKSRLLSDRFSAERPKGSFSTLEIQRTEQGDSAMYLCASSLGTGNYGYTFGSGTRLTVV.

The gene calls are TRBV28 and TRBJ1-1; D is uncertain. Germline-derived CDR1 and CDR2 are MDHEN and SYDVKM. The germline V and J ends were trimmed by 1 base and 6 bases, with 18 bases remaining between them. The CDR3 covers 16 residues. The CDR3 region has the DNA TGTGCCAGCAGTTTATATTTGGGAGGGCGCGGGCCTGAAGCTTTCTTT. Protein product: CASSLYLGGRGPEAFF.

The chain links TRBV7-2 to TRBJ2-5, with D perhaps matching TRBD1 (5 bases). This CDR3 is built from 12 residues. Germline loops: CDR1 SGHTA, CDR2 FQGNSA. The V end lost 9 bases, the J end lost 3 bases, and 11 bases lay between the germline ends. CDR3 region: CASAGPKETQYF. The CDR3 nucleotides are TGTGCCAGTGCAGGGCCTAAAGAGACCCAGTACTTC.

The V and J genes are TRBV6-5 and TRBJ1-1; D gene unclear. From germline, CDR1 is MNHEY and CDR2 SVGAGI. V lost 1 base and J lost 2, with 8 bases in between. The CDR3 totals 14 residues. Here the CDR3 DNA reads TGTGCCAGCAGTTACTTTTTCTTAAACACTGAAGCTTTCTTT. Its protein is CASSYFFLNTEAFF.